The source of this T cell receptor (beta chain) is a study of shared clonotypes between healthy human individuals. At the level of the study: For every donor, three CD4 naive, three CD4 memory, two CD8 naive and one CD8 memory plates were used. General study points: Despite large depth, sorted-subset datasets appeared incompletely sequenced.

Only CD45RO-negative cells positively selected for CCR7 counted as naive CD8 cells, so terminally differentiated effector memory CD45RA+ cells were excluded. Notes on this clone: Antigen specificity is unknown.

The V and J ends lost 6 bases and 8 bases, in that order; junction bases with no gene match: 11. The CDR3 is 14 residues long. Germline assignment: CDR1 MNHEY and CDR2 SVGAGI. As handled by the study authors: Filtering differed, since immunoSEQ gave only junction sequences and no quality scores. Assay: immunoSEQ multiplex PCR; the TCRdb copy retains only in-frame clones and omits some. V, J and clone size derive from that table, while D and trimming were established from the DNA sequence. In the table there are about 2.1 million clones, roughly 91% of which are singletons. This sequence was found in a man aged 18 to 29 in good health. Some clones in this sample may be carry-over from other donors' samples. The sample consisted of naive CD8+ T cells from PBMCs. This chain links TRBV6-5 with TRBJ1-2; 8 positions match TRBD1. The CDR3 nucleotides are TGTGCCAGCAGACTAACAGGGGGTGTGGGAGGCTACACCTTC. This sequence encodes CASRLTGGVGGYTF.